The entry below gives a single T cell receptor beta chain sequence along with its context. These data come from a study of blood T cell repertoires in COVID-19. Study background: The study drew acute and convalescent COVID-19 samples from the United States, Italy and Spain. T cells, B-cell-depleted T cells, or PBMCs provided the cDNA or gDNA that served as material.

V was pared by 5 bases and J by 6 bases, with 8 bases of the junction left unmatched. Germline CDR1 is SEHNR and CDR2 is FQNEAQ (reference sequence). This CDR3 contains 14 residues. In the authors' workflow: From reference gene primer amplification, estimates of nucleated cell counts were derived. TCRdb's copy holds only in-frame clones and misses some; the assay was immunoSEQ multiplex PCR. The V and J calls and clone size were taken over from that table, and D and trimming were inferred from the DNA. This sample has about 220,000 clones, with around 84% found just once. V gene TRBV7-9 combines with J gene TRBJ2-7; 9 bases align to TRBD1. The sequenced sample was peripheral blood. The source is a man aged 50 to 59 who had recovered from COVID-19. CDR3 sequence (DNA): TGTGCCAGCAGCGACCGGACAGGGGTTTCCGAGCAGTACTTC. This encodes CASSDRTGVSEQYF.